The 11 T cell receptor beta chains below were found in one sample sequenced in a study of cytomegalovirus exposure and HLA in healthy donors. The primer mix had 60 Vbeta and 13 Jbeta primers. Assay: immunoSEQ multiplex PCR; the TCRdb copy retains only in-frame clones and omits some. This table holds 65,000 to 95,000 clones, around 80% found once. The source material was PBMCs. The receptor set was obtained from a male donor in good health and CMV-seropositive.

This chain joins TRBV5-1 and TRBJ1-1; D call uncertain. The length of the CDR3 is 15 residues. CDR1 is SGHRS and CDR2 is YFSETQ in the germline V gene. V lost 7 bases to trimming and J lost 1 base, with 17 bases between them. DNA of the CDR3: TGCGCCAGCTTCGCAAGGGAGGGATCGAACACTGAAGCTTTCTTT. Translated: CASFAREGSNTEAFF. The variable domain in full, with the rest retrieved from reference TRBV5-1 and TRBJ1-1, is KAGVTQTPRYLIKTRGQQVTLSCSPISGHRSVSWYQQTPGQGLQFLFEYFSETQRNKGNFPGRFSGRQFSNSRSEMNVSTLELGDSALYLCASFAREGSNTEAFFGQGTRLTVV.

Comments on this clone: The same CDR3 also results from other DNA sequences found in this sample. The rearrangement links TRBV5-1 to TRBJ2-1, with 9 bases fitting TRBD2. J was trimmed by 4 bases and V by 2 bases; bases with no gene match: 4. The CDR3 runs 15 residues. Germline V gene lookup returns CDR1 SGHRS and CDR2 YFSETQ. Here the CDR3 DNA reads TGCGCCAGCAGCTTAGAGCTAGCGGGGTACAATGAGCAGTTCTTC. Translated: CASSLELAGYNEQFF. Complete variable domain (other parts from reference TRBV5-1 and TRBJ2-1): KAGVTQTPRYLIKTRGQQVTLSCSPISGHRSVSWYQQTPGQGLQFLFEYFSETQRNKGNFPGRFSGRQFSNSRSEMNVSTLELGDSALYLCASSLELAGYNEQFFGPGTRLTVL.

This clone was recorded once. The chain combines TRBV5-1 with TRBJ2-1; 9 nucleotides line up with TRBD2. The CDR3 loop spans 13 amino acids. Unmatched junction bases numbered 0, after V lost 4 bases and J lost 4 bases. Germline V gene data show CDR1 as SGHRS and CDR2 as YFSETQ. CDR3 loop: CASSTSGYNEQFF. CDR3 DNA sequence: TGCGCCAGCAGCACTAGCGGGTACAATGAGCAGTTCTTC.

The chain joins TRBV6-5 to TRBJ2-5; 8 bases line up with TRBD2. Germline CDR1 is MNHEY and CDR2 is SVGAGI. V shed 5 bases and J 2 bases; nucleotides not matched to a gene: 7. The CDR3 runs 15 residues. CDR3 amino acids: CASSNQRESQETQYF. The CDR3 DNA reads TGTGCCAGCAGTAACCAGCGGGAGAGTCAAGAGACCCAGTACTTC.

J is TRBJ1-2 and V is TRBV27, with D tentatively TRBD1 (6 bases). Trimming removed 1 base at V and 2 bases at J, with 14 bases between. From germline, CDR1 is MNHEY and CDR2 SMNVEV (reference sequence). The CDR3 contains 16 residues. The CDR3 loop reads CASSLWVGGGNYGYTF. CDR3 bases: TGTGCCAGCAGTTTATGGGTTGGTGGGGGCAACTATGGCTACACCTTC.

The J gene is TRBJ1-2, the V gene TRBV5-6, with TRBD1 identical over 7 bases. Per the germline V gene, CDR1 is SGHDT and CDR2 is YYEEEE. Trimming at V came to 2 bases and at J to 0 bases, leaving 4 bases not matched to a gene. The length of the CDR3 is 15 residues. Written as DNA, the CDR3 is TGTGCCAGCAGCTTTTTTAGGGGGCCTAACTATGGCTACACCTTC. Protein: CASSFFRGPNYGYTF.

The gene calls are TRBV27 and TRBJ1-2; D is unresolved. CDR3 length equals 12 residues. Per the germline V gene, CDR1 is MNHEY and CDR2 is SMNVEV (reference sequence). V was pared by 5 bases and J by 5 bases, with 9 bases between. CDR3 sequence (DNA): TGTGCCAGCAGTCTAGACGGGTATGGCTACACCTTC. This sequence encodes CASSLDGYGYTF.

This rearrangement joins TRBV9 to TRBJ2-1, with D perhaps TRBD2 (6 bases). This CDR3 spans 12 amino acids. Between the trimmed V and J ends, which lost 4 bases and 6 bases, there was a span of 8 bases. CDR1 is SGDLS and CDR2 is YYNGEE in the germline V gene. The CDR3 protein is CASSQLANEQFF. The CDR3 DNA is TGTGCCAGCAGCCAACTAGCCAATGAGCAGTTCTTC.

The chain is built from TRBV9 and TRBJ1-4; weak D call: TRBD1 (6 bases). Germline V gene data show CDR1 as SGDLS and CDR2 as YYNGEE. V was pared by 4 bases and J by 7 bases, with 17 bases between. The CDR3 has 15 residues. The CDR3 loop is CASSPETGVPEKLFF. CDR3 DNA: TGTGCCAGCAGCCCCGAGACAGGAGTCCCTGAAAAACTGTTTTTT.

The rearrangement uses TRBV5-1 and TRBJ2-7, with a tentative D call TRBD2 (6 bases). Looked up from germline, CDR1 is SGHRS and CDR2 is YFSETQ. CDR3 length: 16 residues. V dropped 0 bases and J dropped 0 bases, with 13 bases sitting between them. Here the CDR3 reads CASSLVGGSPSYEQYF. CDR3 DNA: TGCGCCAGCAGCTTGGTTGGGGGGTCCCCCTCCTACGAGCAGTACTTC.

The chain combines TRBV15 with TRBJ2-3; D remains unclear. The ends were cut back, 0 bases at V and 1 base at J, with 14 bases in the middle. The CDR3 extends over 17 amino acids. The germline CDR1 and CDR2 sequences are LNHNV and YYDKDF (reference sequence). CDR3 residues: CATSRDLVQARTDTQYF. The CDR3 nucleotides read TGTGCCACCAGCAGAGATTTGGTTCAGGCGCGCACAGATACGCAGTATTTT.